This T cell receptor (beta chain) was recovered during a study of blood T cells in healthy people across ages. Overall study findings and caveats: Reliance upon unsorted PBMCs precluded definitive naive versus antigen-experienced comparison.

Every sample yielded at least 6.5 million isolated PBMCs. The second PCR ran about 6 to 12 cycles with a sample-barcoded 5' primer and J-beta primers. A single record per CDR3 protein comes from TCRdb applying MiXCR to the 5' RACE reads. Here the sample spans 750,000 to 850,000 distinct CDR3 sequences, around 25% being singletons. This clonotype was seen ten or more times. No antigen is known for it. These data are also associated with another study on T cells of mothers and their children. From that report: Barcodes and 2-4 random nucleotides were added by M1S in the second PCR. Normalized overlap was always slightly, never significantly, higher in related than unrelated mother-child pairs.

The material sequenced was blood. This receptor was obtained from a boy between 10 and 17 years old in good health.

CDR3 protein: CASSPSWGREQFF. The CDR3 nucleotides are TGTGCCAGCAGCCCGAGTTGGGGTCGTGAGCAGTTCTTC. The chain joins TRBV9 to TRBJ2-1, with no clear D. In germline, CDR1 is SGDLS, CDR2 YYNGEE. The CDR3 is 13 amino acids. Trimming removed 4 bases from V and 9 bases from J, with 14 bases in between.